In its sample, the clone carrying this T cell receptor beta chain was seen once. Its antigen is not identified. CDR1 and CDR2 (germline): MNHEY, SMNVEV (reference sequence). Trimming stripped 1 base from V and 0 bases from J, with 19 bases between. The CDR3 loop spans 20 amino acids. This record belongs to a study of cytomegalovirus exposure and HLA in healthy donors. Study details: There were around 100 million unique TCR beta sequences, drawn from roughly 200 million T cells, in an earlier analysis.

PCR primers comprised 60 Vbeta and 13 Jbeta primers. In the original workflow: Later reanalysis found roughly 80 million unique TCR beta chains, 10 million to 14 million of them shared. Repertoires were generated with immunoSEQ multiplex PCR, while TCRdb's copy carries only in-frame clones and drops some. V and J calls and clone size are given by that table; D and trimming were obtained from the DNA. The sample consists of 100,000 or so clones, around 76% of them appearing once. Study outcomes and limitations: Cytomegalovirus-associated status was assigned to 164 TCR beta chains.

The chain combines TRBV27 with TRBJ2-6; TRBD2 is a possible D gene (5 bases). The sequence was obtained from a young man in good health and CMV-seropositive. Sequenced input: PBMCs. The CDR3 nucleotides are TGTGCCAGCAGTTTATTCTTTGCGGGCAGCCGGCACTCTGGGGCCAACGTCCTGACTTTC. Translated: CASSLFFAGSRHSGANVLTF.